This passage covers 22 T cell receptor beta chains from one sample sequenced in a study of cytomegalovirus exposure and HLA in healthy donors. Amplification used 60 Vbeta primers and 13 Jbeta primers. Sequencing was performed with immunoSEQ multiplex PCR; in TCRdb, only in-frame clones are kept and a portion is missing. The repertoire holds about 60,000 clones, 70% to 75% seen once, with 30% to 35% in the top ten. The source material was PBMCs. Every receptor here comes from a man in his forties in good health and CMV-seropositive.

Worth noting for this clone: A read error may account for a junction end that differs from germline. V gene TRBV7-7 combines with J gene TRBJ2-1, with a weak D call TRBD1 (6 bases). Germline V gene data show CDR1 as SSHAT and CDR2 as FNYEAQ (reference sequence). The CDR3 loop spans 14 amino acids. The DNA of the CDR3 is TGTGCTAGCAGCTTAGCATTGGGGGCAAATGAGCAGTTCTTC. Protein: CASSLALGANEQFF.

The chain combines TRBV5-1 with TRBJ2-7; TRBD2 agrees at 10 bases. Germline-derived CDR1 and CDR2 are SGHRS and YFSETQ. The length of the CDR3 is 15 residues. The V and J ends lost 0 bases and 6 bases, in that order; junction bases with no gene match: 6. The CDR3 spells CASSLVASGGSEQYF. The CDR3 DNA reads TGCGCCAGCAGCTTGGTGGCTAGCGGGGGAAGCGAGCAGTACTTC. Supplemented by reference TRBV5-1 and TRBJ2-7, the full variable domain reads KAGVTQTPRYLIKTRGQQVTLSCSPISGHRSVSWYQQTPGQGLQFLFEYFSETQRNKGNFPGRFSGRQFSNSRSEMNVSTLELGDSALYLCASSLVASGGSEQYFGPGTRLTVT.

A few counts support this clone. CDR3 bases: TGTGCCAGCAGTTACTCGAGGAGCGAAGCAGATACGCAGTATTTT. Its protein is CASSYSRSEADTQYF. The chain uses TRBV6-5 and TRBJ2-3; no reliable D call. Germline lookup yields CDR1 MNHEY and CDR2 SVGAGI. The CDR3 runs 15 residues. V gave up 0 bases and J gave up 4 bases, with 11 bases separating them.

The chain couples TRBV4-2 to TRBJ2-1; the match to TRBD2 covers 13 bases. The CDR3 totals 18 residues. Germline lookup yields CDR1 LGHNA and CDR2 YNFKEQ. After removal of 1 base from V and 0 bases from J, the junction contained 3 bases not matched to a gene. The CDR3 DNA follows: TGTGCCAGCAGCCAAGGACTAGCGGGGGGTCTCTCCTACAATGAGCAGTTCTTC. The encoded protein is CASSQGLAGGLSYNEQFF.

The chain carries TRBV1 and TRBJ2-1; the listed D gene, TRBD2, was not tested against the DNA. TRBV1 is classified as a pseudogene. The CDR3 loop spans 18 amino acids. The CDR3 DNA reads TGCACCAGCAGCCACCTCCCTCCACCGGGTAGCTCCTACAATGAGCAGTTCTTC. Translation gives CTSSHLPPPGSSYNEQFF.

The CDR3 DNA is TGTGCCAGCAGTAGGACAGGGAACACCGGGGAGCTGTTTTTT. It codes for CASSRTGNTGELFF. This chain uses TRBV6-5 with TRBJ2-2, with 7 bases matching TRBD1. Germline CDR1 MNHEY, CDR2 SVGAGI. The CDR3 runs to 14 residues. V lost 5 bases, J lost 1 base, and 1 base stayed unmatched.

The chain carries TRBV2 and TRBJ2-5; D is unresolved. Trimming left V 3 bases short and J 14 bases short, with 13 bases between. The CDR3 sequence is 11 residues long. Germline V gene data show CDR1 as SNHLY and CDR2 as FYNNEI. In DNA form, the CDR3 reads TGTGCCAGCAGTGAGTCGCGGCGGCCCTACTTC. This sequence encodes CASSESRRPYF.

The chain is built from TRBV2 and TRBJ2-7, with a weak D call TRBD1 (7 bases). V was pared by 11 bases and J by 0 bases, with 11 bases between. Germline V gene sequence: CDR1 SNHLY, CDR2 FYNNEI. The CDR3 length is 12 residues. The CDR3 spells CAGGGLSYEQYF. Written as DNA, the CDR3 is TGTGCCGGAGGGGGCCTCTCCTACGAGCAGTACTTC.

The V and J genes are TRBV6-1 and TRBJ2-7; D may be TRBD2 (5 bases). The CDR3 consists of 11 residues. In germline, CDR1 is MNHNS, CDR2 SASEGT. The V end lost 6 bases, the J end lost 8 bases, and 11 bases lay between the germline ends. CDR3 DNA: TGTGCCAGCAGCAATCGGGGAAAGCAGTACTTC. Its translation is CASSNRGKQYF.

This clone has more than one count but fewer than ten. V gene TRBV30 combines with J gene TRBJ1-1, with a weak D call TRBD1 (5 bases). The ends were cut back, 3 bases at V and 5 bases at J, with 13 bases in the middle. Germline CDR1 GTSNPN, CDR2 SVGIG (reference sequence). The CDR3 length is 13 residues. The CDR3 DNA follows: TGTGCCTGGAGGAAACAGGCTGTAACTGAAGCTTTCTTT. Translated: CAWRKQAVTEAFF.

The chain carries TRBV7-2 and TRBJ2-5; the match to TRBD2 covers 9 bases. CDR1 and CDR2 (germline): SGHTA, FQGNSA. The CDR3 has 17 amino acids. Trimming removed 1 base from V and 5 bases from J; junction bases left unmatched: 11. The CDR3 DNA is TGTGCCAGCAGCTTAGTCGGCGGGGGGGCCTTGGGGGAGACCCAGTACTTC. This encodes CASSLVGGGALGETQYF.

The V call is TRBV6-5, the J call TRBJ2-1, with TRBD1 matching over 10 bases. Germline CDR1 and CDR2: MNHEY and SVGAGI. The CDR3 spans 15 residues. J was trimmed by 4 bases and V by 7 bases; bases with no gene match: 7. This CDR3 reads CASTTDRGLYNEQFF. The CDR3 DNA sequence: TGTGCCAGCACTACCGACAGGGGGCTTTACAATGAGCAGTTCTTC.

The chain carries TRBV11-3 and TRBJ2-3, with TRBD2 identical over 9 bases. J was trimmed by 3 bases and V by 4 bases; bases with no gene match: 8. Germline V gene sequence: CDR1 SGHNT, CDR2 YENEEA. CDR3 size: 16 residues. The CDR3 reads CASSSGVSGRTDTQYF. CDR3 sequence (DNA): TGTGCCAGCAGCTCAGGGGTCAGCGGGAGGACAGATACGCAGTATTTT.

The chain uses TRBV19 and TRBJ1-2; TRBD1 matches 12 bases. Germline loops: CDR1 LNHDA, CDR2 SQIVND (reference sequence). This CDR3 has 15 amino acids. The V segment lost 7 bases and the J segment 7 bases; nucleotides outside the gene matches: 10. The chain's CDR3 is CASNFAGTGGGGYTF. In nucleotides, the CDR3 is TGTGCCAGTAACTTCGCCGGGACAGGGGGCGGTGGCTACACCTTC.

The CDR3 DNA is TGTGCCAGCAGCCGGGATGCTGAAGCTTTCTTT. Translation gives CASSRDAEAFF. The chain combines TRBV7-8 with TRBJ1-1; D gene uncertain. This CDR3 has 11 amino acids. CDR1 and CDR2 from the germline V gene are SGHVS and FQNEAQ. V shed 5 bases and J shed 6 bases, with 7 bases lying between them.

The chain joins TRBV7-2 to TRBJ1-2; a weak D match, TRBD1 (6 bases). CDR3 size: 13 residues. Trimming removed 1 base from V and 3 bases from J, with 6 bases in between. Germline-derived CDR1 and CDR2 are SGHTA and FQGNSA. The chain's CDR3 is CASSLEGDYGYTF. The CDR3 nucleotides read TGTGCCAGCAGCTTAGAGGGGGACTATGGCTACACCTTC.

CDR3 coding DNA: TGTGCCAGCAGTCCCGGGACTGGAGAGACCCAGTACTTC. Protein product: CASSPGTGETQYF. The rearrangement links TRBV6-5 to TRBJ2-5; tentatively, D is TRBD2 (6 bases). Germline CDR1 MNHEY, CDR2 SVGAGI. This CDR3 has 13 amino acids. V lost 5 bases and J 4 bases, leaving 11 bases between the germline ends.

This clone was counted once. The CDR3 reads CASSSLGGGYGYTF. CDR3 bases: TGTGCCAGCAGCTCCCTCGGAGGAGGCTATGGCTACACCTTC. The V call is TRBV9, the J call TRBJ1-2; D gene unclear. V gave up 4 bases and J gave up 4 bases, with 14 bases separating them. This CDR3 is 14 amino acids long. Germline V gives CDR1 SGDLS, CDR2 YYNGEE.

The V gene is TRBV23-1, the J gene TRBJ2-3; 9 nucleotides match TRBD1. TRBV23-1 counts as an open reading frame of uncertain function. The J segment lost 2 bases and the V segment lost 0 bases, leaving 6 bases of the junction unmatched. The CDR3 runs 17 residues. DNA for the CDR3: TGCGCCAGCAGTCAATCTCGGACAGGGGTTGACACAGATACGCAGTATTTT. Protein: CASSQSRTGVDTDTQYF.

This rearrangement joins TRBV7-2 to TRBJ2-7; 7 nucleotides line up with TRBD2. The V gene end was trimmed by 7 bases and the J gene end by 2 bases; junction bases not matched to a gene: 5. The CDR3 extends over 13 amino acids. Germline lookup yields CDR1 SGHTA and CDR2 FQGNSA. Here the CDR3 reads CASTRAGAYEQYF. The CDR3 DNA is TGTGCCAGCACTCGCGCGGGGGCCTACGAGCAGTACTTC.

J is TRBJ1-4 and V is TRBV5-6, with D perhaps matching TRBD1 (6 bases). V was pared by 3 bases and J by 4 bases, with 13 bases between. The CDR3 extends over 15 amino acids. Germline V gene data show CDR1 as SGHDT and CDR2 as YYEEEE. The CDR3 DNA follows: TGTGCCAGCAGCTCGCAGGGGCCGCATAATGAAAAACTGTTTTTT. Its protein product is CASSSQGPHNEKLFF.

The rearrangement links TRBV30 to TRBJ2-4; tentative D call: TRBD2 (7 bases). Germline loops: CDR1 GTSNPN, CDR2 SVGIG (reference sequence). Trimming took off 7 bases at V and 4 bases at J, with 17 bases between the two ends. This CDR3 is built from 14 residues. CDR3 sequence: CAFSPGGRKNIQYF. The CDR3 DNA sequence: TGTGCCTTCAGTCCGGGGGGCCGTAAAAACATTCAGTACTTC.